This T cell receptor beta chain emerged from a study of T-cell reconstitution after alpha-beta-depleted transplantation in children. Broader study findings: A year post-transplant, T-cell counts and diversity derived mostly from newly produced T cells.

Preparation of the TCRbeta library was carried out with unique molecular identifiers. MiXCR was run by TCRdb on the PCR reads, yielding one entry per CDR3 protein. The data hold around 960,000 distinct CDR3 sequences, with under 30% observed a single time. CDR1 and CDR2 from the germline V gene are SNHLY and FYNNEI. The CDR3 covers 15 residues. V lost 1 base to trimming and J lost 3 bases; unmatched junction nucleotides: 2. About this clonotype: Its antigen is still unknown.

V usage is TRBV2 and J usage is TRBJ2-7; 11 nucleotides align to TRBD2. The clonotype originates from a boy under two years old who had a stem cell transplant for SCID, so the T cells may come from the graft donor. Sequenced material: PBMCs, mostly from graft donor cells, taken 360 days after TCRalphabeta/CD19-depleted stem cell transplant. As DNA, the CDR3 is TGTGCCAGCAGTGAAGAAACTAGCGGGGGCTACGAGCAGTACTTC. This translates into CASSEETSGGYEQYF. Filled out from reference TRBV2 and TRBJ2-7, the complete variable domain reads EPEVTQTPSHQVTQMGQEVILRCVPISNHLYFYWYRQILGQKVEFLVSFYNNEISEKSEIFDDQFSVERPDGSNFTLKIRSTKLEDSAMYFCASSEETSGGYEQYFGPGTRLTVT.